Below, 10 T cell receptor beta chains from the same sample are listed, as sequenced in a study of T cells in Graves' hyperthyroidism and ophthalmopathy. Researchers amplified the TCR beta CDR3 regions from RNA transcripts. An initial round of RT-PCR targeting the TCR CDR3 relied on the HTBI primer set. TCRdb itself ran the multiplex PCR reads through MiXCR, one entry per CDR3 protein. This table has hundreds of thousands of distinct CDR3 sequences, roughly 14% appearing once. The material sequenced was blood. These receptor sequences come from a woman in her 40s with Graves' ophthalmopathy.

This chain uses TRBV20-1 with TRBJ2-7; D gene unclear. This CDR3 has 12 residues. Looked up from germline, CDR1 is DFQATT and CDR2 is SNEGSKA (reference sequence). V lost 0 bases to trimming and J lost 4 bases, with 7 bases between them. Here the CDR3 reads CSAREDHYEQYF. The CDR3 coding sequence is TGCAGTGCTAGAGAGGACCATTACGAGCAGTACTTC.

This clonotype occurred many times. This sequence joins TRBV28 and TRBJ1-1, with D possibly TRBD1 on 6 matching bases. Trimming cost V 6 bases and J 1 base, with 15 bases left between them. Germline-derived CDR1 and CDR2 are MDHEN and SYDVKM. CDR3 length: 15 residues. CDR3 in DNA: TGTGCCAGCAGCGATGGGGGGCTCAGGAACACTGAAGCTTTCTTT. Encoded protein: CASSDGGLRNTEAFF.

This sequence joins TRBV20-1 and TRBJ2-4; D uncertain. This CDR3 has 15 residues. The V gene lost 7 bases and the J gene lost 0 bases, with 16 bases spanning the gap. CDR1 and CDR2 from the germline V gene are DFQATT and SNEGSKA (reference sequence). The CDR3 coding sequence is TGCAGTGTCCCCGACCCGGGCCGAGCCAAAAACATTCAGTACTTC. This encodes CSVPDPGRAKNIQYF.

This clonotype was observed a single time. This chain joins TRBV28 and TRBJ2-7, with D maybe TRBD2 (6 bases). Trimming removed 2 bases from V and 3 bases from J, with 17 bases in between. The CDR3 contains 16 residues. Germline-derived CDR1 and CDR2 are MDHEN and SYDVKM. CDR3 nucleotide sequence: TGTGCCAGCAGTTTAGGCGGCGGGGCGTCGGTCTACGAGCAGTACTTC. As protein: CASSLGGGASVYEQYF.

This clonotype has a handful of counts. This sequence joins TRBV6-5 and TRBJ2-3; D gene ambiguous. Between the trimmed V and J ends, which lost 2 bases and 2 bases, there was a span of 5 bases. The CDR3 is 13 amino acids. The germline CDR1 and CDR2 sequences are MNHEY and SVGAGI. CDR3 bases: TGTGCCAGCAGTTACGTTCCCACAGATACGCAGTATTTT. Its protein product is CASSYVPTDTQYF.

This clonotype was seen at least ten times. This chain uses TRBV29-1 with TRBJ2-2; tentatively, D is TRBD1 (5 bases). This CDR3 spans 11 amino acids. Per the germline V gene, CDR1 is SQVTM and CDR2 is ANQGSEA. Trimming stripped 5 bases from V and 7 bases from J, with 8 bases between. The CDR3 coding sequence is TGCAGCGTTAGGGGTATCGGGGAGCTGTTTTTT. It yields the protein CSVRGIGELFF.

This clonotype has a handful of counts. V usage is TRBV2 and J usage is TRBJ2-6; a weak D match, TRBD1 (6 bases). V shed 8 bases and J shed 4 bases, with 18 bases lying between them. Germline loops: CDR1 SNHLY, CDR2 FYNNEI. This CDR3 region has 16 residues. CDR3 region: CASRQTGNVGANVLTF. The CDR3, as DNA: TGTGCCAGCCGACAAACAGGGAACGTAGGGGCCAACGTCCTGACTTTC.

There are many counts of this clonotype. This chain joins TRBV10-3 and TRBJ1-5; D may be TRBD1 (6 bases). This CDR3 spans 17 amino acids. CDR1 and CDR2 from the germline V gene are ENHRY and SYGVKD. Trimming pared 2 bases from V and 2 bases from J, leaving 16 bases between. CDR3 coding DNA: TGTGCCATCAGTGAGCAGAGGGGGGGGGCCGGCAATCAGCCCCAGCATTTT. It codes for CAISEQRGGAGNQPQHF.

At least ten counts were recorded for this clonotype. The CDR3 DNA reads as TGTGCCAGCAGTGTCGTGGGGCTAGAGTTGAACACTGAAGCTTTCTTT. Protein sequence: CASSVVGLELNTEAFF. The rearrangement uses TRBV6-1 and TRBJ1-1, with a tentative D call TRBD1 (5 bases). V was trimmed by 4 bases and J by 0 bases, leaving 15 bases between them. The CDR3 contains 16 residues. Germline-derived CDR1 and CDR2 are MNHNS and SASEGT.

This clonotype was observed a handful of times. V usage is TRBV15 and J usage is TRBJ2-2; D is unresolved. In germline, CDR1 is LNHNV, CDR2 YYDKDF (reference sequence). V was trimmed by 0 bases and J by 0 bases, leaving 11 bases between them. This CDR3 comprises 17 residues. CDR3 region: CATSRDWDRANTGELFF. The CDR3 coding sequence is TGTGCCACCAGCAGAGATTGGGATAGGGCGAACACCGGGGAGCTGTTTTTT.